The clone carrying this T cell receptor (beta chain) was seen more than once but under ten times. Its antigen is undetermined. This sample was taken from a study of cytomegalovirus exposure and HLA in healthy donors. General observations from the study: Specificity of a few CMV-associated chains for CMV antigens was verified in vitro. The study assumed roughly uniform donor sequencing depth for presence/absence analyses.

The PCR was carried out with 60 Vbeta primers and 13 Jbeta primers. Clones were read by immunoSEQ multiplex PCR, and TCRdb kept only the in-frame ones, dropping some. In the table there are 150,000 to 200,000 clones, under 70% of which are singletons. V lost 3 bases and J lost 7; bases outside the gene matches: 8. Germline V lookup: CDR1 LNHNV, CDR2 YYDKDF (reference sequence). The CDR3 runs 15 residues. The TCR comes from a woman aged 35 to 49 in good health and CMV-seropositive. Sequenced material: PBMCs. V is TRBV15 and J is TRBJ2-1, with 8 bases identical to TRBD2. The CDR3 nucleotides read TGTGCCACCAGCAGGACCCCGGGACTAGGAAATGAGCAGTTCTTC. Translation: CATSRTPGLGNEQFF.